This T cell receptor (beta chain) was retrieved from a study of Graves' ophthalmopathy and Graves' hyperthyroidism. The study's findings and limits: Most thyroid clonotypes expanded beyond 0.001 frequency were also found in blood.

In germline, CDR1 is MNHEY, CDR2 SVGAGI. The V end lost 4 bases, the J end lost 3 bases, and 13 bases lay between the germline ends. The CDR3 loop spans 15 amino acids. Patients with other autoimmune diseases, uncontrolled infections, pregnancy or lactation were excluded. PBMCs were isolated from a roughly 10 ml sample of fresh peripheral blood. Amplified material comprised TCR beta CDR3 regions derived from RNA transcripts. A first-round RT-PCR used HTBI primers, followed by a second-round multiplex PCR. MiXCR, applied by TCRdb to the multiplex PCR reads, yields one record per CDR3 protein. In the table there are 600,000 to 650,000 distinct CDR3 sequences, approximately 22% of which are singletons. This clonotype has at least ten counts. As yet, its antigen is unknown.

The chain carries TRBV6-5 and TRBJ1-5, with D uncertain. Specimen: peripheral blood. The clonotype originates from a woman aged 18-35 years with stable Graves' hyperthyroidism. Some clones in this sample may be carry-over from other donors' samples. The CDR3 DNA follows: TGTGCCAGCAGTTTTTCTCTGGCCACCAATCAGCCCCAGCATTTT. This encodes CASSFSLATNQPQHF.